This T cell receptor (beta chain) was recovered during a study of CD8+ T cells in alopecia areata. This clone has only a few counts. The length of the CDR3 is 14 residues. Per the germline V gene, CDR1 is SQVTM and CDR2 is ANQGSEA. V shed 6 bases, J shed 0 bases, and the junction held 4 bases outside the gene matches. Following extraction, RNA underwent reverse transcription to cDNA, which served as the sequencing template. Here immunoSEQ multiplex PCR was the method, and the copy in TCRdb shows in-frame clones only, minus some. This table holds 200,000 to 250,000 clones, roughly three fifths found once. Treatment denoted: oral pan-JAK inhibitor, 5-10 mg twice daily.

This clonotype was obtained from a human donor with alopecia areata. The rearrangement uses TRBV29-1 and TRBJ1-1; the match to TRBD1 covers 10 bases. Here the sequenced sample was CD4+ T cells sorted from blood, taken at approximately week 45, from a patient treated with tofacitinib. Here the CDR3 reads CSVSGQGVNTEAFF. As DNA, the CDR3 is TGCAGCGTCTCAGGACAGGGGGTGAACACTGAAGCTTTCTTT.